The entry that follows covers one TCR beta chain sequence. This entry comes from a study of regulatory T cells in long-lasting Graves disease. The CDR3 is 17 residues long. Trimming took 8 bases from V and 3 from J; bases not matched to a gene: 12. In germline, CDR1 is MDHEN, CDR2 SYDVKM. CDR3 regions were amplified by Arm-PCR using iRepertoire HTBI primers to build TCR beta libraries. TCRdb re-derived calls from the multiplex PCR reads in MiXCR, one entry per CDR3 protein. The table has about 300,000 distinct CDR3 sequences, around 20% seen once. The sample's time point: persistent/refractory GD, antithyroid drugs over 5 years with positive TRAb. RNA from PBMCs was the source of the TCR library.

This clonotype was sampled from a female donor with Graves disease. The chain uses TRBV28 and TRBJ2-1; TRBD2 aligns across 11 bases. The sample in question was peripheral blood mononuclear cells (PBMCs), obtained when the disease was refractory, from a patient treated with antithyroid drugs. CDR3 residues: CASSTSPGLAVYNEQFF. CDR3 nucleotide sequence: TGTGCCAGCTCAACCTCCCCGGGACTAGCGGTCTACAATGAGCAGTTCTTC.